This T cell receptor beta chain originates from a study of T cells after yellow fever vaccination. Whole-study context: Some fractions had low cell numbers, and these were prepared with SMART-Seq v4 Ultra Low Input. Study-level points and caveats: By day 5 rather than day 15, the secondary response had peaked, though it was weaker. Across the CD4 and CD8 compartments, a small share of clonotypes was present in both. FACS-sorted repertoires could contain abundant clonotypes contaminating from the bulk population.

TCRdb called the 5' RACE reads again in MiXCR, with one record for every CDR3 protein. The sample lists 300,000 to 400,000 distinct CDR3 sequences, 12% seen once, with about 3% in the top ten. Concerning this clonotype: What it binds is not known.

The CDR3 is made up of 16 amino acids. Trimming left V 0 bases short and J 3 bases short, with 15 bases between. Germline-derived CDR1 and CDR2 are SGHDN and FVKESK. The V gene is TRBV14, the J gene TRBJ2-7; D is unclear. This receptor was identified in a young man who received the YFV17D yellow fever vaccine. The specimen comprised CD4+ T cells sorted from PBMCs, sampled 15 days after the yellow fever booster vaccination. The DNA for the CDR3 is TGTGCCAGCAGCCAAGAGAGTAGGGTCTTGGTCTACGAGCAGTACTTC. Translating gives CASSQESRVLVYEQYF.